What follows are 2 T cell receptor beta chains derived from one specimen sequenced in a study of T cell responses to AZD1222 COVID-19 vaccine. Assay: immunoSEQ multiplex PCR; the TCRdb copy retains only in-frame clones and omits some. The repertoire holds roughly 140,000 clones, with around nine tenths as singletons. The material was peripheral blood, obtained on day 0 of AZD1222 vaccination. These receptors were taken from an adult in good health.

CDR3 sequence: CASSPGRSSYNSPLHF. Here the CDR3 DNA reads TGTGCCAGCAGCCCGGGGAGGAGCTCCTATAATTCACCCCTCCACTTT. The chain employs TRBV7-8 and TRBJ1-6, with no clear D. This CDR3 region has 16 residues. Germline CDR1 SGHVS, CDR2 FQNEAQ. Between the trimmed V and J ends, which lost 5 bases and 0 bases, there was a span of 11 bases.

The chain combines TRBV20-1 with TRBJ2-1; 9 bases map to TRBD2. The V gene end was trimmed by 6 bases and the J gene end by 16 bases; junction bases not matched to a gene: 10. CDR3 length equals 11 residues. Germline assignment: CDR1 DFQATT and CDR2 SNEGSKA (reference sequence). DNA of the CDR3: TGCAGTGCAGTATCCGGGACTAGCATATTCTTC. This sequence encodes CSAVSGTSIFF.